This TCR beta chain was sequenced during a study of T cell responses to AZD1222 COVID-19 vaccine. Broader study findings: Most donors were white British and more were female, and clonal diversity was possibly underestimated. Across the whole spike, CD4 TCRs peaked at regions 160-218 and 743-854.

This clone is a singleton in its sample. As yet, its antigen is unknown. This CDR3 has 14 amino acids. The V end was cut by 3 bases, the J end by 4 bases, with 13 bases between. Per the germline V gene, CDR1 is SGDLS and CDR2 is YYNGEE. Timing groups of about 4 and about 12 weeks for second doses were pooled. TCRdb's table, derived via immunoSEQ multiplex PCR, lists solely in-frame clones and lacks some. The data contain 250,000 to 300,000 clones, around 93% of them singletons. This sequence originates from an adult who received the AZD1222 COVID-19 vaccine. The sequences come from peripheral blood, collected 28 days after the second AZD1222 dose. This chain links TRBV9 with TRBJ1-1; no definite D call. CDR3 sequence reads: CASSGGGKATEAFF. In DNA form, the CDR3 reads TGTGCCAGCAGCGGGGGAGGAAAGGCCACTGAAGCTTTCTTT.